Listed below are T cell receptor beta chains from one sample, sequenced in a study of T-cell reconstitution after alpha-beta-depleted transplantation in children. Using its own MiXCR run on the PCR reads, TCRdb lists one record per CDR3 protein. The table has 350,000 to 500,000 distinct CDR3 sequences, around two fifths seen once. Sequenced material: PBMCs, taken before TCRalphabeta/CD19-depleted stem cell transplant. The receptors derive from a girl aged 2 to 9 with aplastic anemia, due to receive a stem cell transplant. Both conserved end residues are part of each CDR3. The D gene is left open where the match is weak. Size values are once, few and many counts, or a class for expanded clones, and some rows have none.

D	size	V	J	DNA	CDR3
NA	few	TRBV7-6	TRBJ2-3	TGTGCCAGCAGCTTAACGCTGGCAGATACGCAGTATTTT	CASSLTLADTQYF
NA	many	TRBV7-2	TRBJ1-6	TGTGCCAGCAGCCGCCGAGGTAGTCAGGATAATTCACCCCTCCACTTT	CASSRRGSQDNSPLHF
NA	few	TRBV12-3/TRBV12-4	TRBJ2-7	TGTGCCAGCAGTCCCCTTGGTGCGGAGCGGAGAGCCTACGAGCAGTACTTC	CASSPLGAERRAYEQYF
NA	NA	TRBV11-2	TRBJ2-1	TGTGCCAGCAGCCCCGTAAGGGCGAATGAGCAGTTCTTC	CASSPVRANEQFF
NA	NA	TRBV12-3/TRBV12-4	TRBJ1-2	TGTGCCAGCAGTTTTAGGACAGTCCTTAACTATGGCTACACCTTC	CASSFRTVLNYGYTF
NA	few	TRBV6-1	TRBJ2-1	TGTGCCAGCAGGGATAGCGGCCGCAATGAGCAGTTCTTC	CASRDSGRNEQFF
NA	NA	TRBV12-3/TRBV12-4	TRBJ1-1	TGTGCCAGCACCAAGTCGCAGGGCACTGAAGCTTTCTTT	CASTKSQGTEAFF
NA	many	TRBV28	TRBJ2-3	TGTGCCAGCAGTTTATTGGCGGCTAGCACAGATACGCAGTATTTT	CASSLLAASTDTQYF
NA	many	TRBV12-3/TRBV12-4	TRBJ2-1	TGTGCCAGCAGTTTTCTGGGACCGAGTTTGAATGAGCAGTTCTTC	CASSFLGPSLNEQFF
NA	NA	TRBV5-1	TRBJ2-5	TGCGCCAGCAGCTTGACAGGCCGAATTCAAGAGACCCAGTACTTC	CASSLTGRIQETQYF